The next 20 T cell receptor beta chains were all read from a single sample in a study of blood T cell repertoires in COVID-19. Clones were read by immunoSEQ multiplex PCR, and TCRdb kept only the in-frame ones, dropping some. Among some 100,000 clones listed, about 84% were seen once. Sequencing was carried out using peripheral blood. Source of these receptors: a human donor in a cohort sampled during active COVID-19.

CDR3 DNA sequence: TGTGCCAGCAGTGCCCGACTAGCGGGAGGATCTGGTGAGCAGTTCTTC. This sequence encodes CASSARLAGGSGEQFF. The V and J genes are TRBV6-4 and TRBJ2-1; the match to TRBD2 covers 13 bases. The germline V gene encodes CDR1 MRHNA and CDR2 SNTAGT. The CDR3 is 16 amino acids. J gave up 9 bases and V 4 bases, and 9 bases lay outside the gene matches.

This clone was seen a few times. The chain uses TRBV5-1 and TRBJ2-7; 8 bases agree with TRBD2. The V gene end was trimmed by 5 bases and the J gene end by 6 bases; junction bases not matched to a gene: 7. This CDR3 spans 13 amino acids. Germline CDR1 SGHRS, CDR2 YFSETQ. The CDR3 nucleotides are TGCGCCAGCAGGCCGGGACTAGGGTCCGAGCAGTACTTC. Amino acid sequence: CASRPGLGSEQYF.

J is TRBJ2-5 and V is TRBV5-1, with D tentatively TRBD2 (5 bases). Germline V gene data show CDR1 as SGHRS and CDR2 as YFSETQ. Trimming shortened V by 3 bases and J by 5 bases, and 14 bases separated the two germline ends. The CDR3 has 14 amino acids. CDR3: CASSSTRSIETQYF. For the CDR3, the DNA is TGCGCCAGCAGCTCTACTAGGTCGATCGAGACCCAGTACTTC.

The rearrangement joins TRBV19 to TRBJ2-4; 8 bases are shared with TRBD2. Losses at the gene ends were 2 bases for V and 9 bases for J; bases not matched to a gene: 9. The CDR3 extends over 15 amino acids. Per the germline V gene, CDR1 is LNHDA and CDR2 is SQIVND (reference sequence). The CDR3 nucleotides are TGTGCCAGTAGTATATTCGGGAGCGGGGGTGGCATTCAGTACTTC. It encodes CASSIFGSGGGIQYF. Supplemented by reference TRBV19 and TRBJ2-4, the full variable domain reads DGGITQSPKYLFRKEGQNVTLSCEQNLNHDAMYWYRQDPGQGLRLIYYSQIVNDFQKGDIAEGYSVSREKKESFPLTVTSAQKNPTAFYLCASSIFGSGGGIQYFGAGTRLSVL.

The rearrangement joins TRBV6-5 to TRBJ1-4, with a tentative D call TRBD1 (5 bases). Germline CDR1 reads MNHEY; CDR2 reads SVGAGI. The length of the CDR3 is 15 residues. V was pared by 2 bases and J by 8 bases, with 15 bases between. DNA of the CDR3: TGTGCCAGCAGTTACCGCTTTGGGGCAGACGAAAAACTGTTTTTT. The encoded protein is CASSYRFGADEKLFF.

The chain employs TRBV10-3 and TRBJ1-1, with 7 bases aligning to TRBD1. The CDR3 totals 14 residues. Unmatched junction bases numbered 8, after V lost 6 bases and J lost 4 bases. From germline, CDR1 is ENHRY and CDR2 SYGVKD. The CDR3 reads CAIRDTGVGTEAFF. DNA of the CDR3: TGTGCCATCAGAGATACAGGGGTGGGCACTGAAGCTTTCTTT.

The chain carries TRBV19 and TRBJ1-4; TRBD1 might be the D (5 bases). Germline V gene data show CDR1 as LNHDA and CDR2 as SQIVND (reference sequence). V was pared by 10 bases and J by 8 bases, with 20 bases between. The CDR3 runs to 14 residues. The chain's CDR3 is CATQDGSLGEKLFF. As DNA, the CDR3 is TGTGCCACACAGGATGGGTCCCTCGGGGAAAAACTGTTTTTT. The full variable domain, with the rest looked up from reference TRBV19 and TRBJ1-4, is DGGITQSPKYLFRKEGQNVTLSCEQNLNHDAMYWYRQDPGQGLRLIYYSQIVNDFQKGDIAEGYSVSREKKESFPLTVTSAQKNPTAFYLCATQDGSLGEKLFFGSGTQLSVL.

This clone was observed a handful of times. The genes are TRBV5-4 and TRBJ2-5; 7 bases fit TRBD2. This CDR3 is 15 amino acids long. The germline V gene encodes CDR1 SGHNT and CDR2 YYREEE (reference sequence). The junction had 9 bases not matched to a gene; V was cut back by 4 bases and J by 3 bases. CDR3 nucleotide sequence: TGTGCCAGCAGCCCGACGGGAGGCAGCAAAGAGACCCAGTACTTC. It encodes CASSPTGGSKETQYF.

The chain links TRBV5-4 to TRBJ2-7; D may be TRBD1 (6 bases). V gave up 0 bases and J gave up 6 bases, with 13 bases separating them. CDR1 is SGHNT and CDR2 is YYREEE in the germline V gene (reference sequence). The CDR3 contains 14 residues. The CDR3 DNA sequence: TGTGCCAGCAGCTTGGGTAGGGGGTTCGGCGAGCAGTACTTC. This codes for CASSLGRGFGEQYF.

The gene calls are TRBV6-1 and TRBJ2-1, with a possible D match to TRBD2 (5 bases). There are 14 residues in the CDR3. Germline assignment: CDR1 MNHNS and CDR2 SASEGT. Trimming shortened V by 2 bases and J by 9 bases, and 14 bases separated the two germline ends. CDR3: CASSESAYAGEQFF. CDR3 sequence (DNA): TGTGCCAGCAGTGAAAGCGCCTACGCGGGTGAGCAGTTCTTC.

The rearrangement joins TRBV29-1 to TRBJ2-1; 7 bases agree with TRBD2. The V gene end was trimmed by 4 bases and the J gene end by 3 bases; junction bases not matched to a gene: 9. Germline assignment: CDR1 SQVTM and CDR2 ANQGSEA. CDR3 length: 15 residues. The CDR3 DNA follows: TGCAGCGTTGGTGGGGGACTACCCATCTACAATGAGCAGTTCTTC. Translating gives CSVGGGLPIYNEQFF.

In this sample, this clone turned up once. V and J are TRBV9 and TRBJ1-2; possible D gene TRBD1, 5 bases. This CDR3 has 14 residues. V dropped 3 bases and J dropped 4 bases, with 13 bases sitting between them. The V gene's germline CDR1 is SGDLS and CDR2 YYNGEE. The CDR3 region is CASSDWRGLYGYTF. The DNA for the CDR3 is TGTGCCAGCAGCGATTGGAGGGGCCTCTATGGCTACACCTTC.

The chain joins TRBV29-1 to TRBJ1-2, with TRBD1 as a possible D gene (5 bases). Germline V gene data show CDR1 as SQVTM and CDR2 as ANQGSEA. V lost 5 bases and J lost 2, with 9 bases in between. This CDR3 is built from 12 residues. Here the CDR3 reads CSVLGVNYGYTF. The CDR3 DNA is TGCAGCGTTTTAGGGGTGAACTATGGCTACACCTTC.

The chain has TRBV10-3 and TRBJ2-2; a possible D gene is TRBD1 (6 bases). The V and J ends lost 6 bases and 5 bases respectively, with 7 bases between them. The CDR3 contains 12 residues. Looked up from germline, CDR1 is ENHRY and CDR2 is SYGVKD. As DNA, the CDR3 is TGTGCCATCAGCACAGGGACCGGGGAGCTGTTTTTT. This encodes CAISTGTGELFF.

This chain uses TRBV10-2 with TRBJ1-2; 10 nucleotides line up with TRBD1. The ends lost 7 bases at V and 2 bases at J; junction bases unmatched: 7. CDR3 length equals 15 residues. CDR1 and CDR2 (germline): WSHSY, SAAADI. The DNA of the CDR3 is TGCGCCAGCACGGACAGGGGGATTACAAACTATGGCTACACCTTC. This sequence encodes CASTDRGITNYGYTF.

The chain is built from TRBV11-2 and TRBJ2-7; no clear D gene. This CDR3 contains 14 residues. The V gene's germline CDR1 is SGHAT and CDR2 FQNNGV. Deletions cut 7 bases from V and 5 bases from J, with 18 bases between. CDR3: CASKVRLDVHEQYF. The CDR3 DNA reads TGTGCCAGCAAAGTCCGACTTGATGTTCACGAGCAGTACTTC.

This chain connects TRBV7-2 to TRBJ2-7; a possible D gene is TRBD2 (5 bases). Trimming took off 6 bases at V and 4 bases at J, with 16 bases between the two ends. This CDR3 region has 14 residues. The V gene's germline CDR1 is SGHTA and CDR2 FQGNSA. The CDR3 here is CASRRAGNGYEQYF. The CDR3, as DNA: TGTGCCAGCAGGAGGGCCGGGAATGGGTACGAGCAGTACTTC.

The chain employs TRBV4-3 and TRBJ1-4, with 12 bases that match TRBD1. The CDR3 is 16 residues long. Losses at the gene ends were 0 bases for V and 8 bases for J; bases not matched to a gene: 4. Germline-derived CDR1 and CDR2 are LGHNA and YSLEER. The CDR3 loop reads CASSQEGDRGREKLFF. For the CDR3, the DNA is TGCGCCAGCAGCCAAGAGGGGGACAGGGGGCGGGAAAAACTGTTTTTT.

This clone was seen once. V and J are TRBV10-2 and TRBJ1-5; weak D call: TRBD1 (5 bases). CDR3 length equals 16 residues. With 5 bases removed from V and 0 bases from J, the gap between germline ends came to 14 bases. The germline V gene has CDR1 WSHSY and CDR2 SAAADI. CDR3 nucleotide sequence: TGCGCCAGCAGTCCCGTTTGGGGCCTTAGCAATCAGCCCCAGCATTTT. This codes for CASSPVWGLSNQPQHF.

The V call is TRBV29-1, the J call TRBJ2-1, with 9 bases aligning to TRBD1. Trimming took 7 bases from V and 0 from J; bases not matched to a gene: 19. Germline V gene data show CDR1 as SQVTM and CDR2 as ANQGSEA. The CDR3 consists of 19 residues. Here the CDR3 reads CSATKGGQGRTSSYNEQFF. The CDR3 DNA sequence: TGCAGCGCGACAAAAGGGGGACAGGGAAGGACTAGCTCCTACAATGAGCAGTTCTTC.